Listed below are T cell receptor beta chains from one sample, sequenced in a study of cytomegalovirus exposure and HLA in healthy donors. Data came from immunoSEQ multiplex PCR; TCRdb stores just in-frame clones and leaves some out. Of approximately 160,000 clones detected, 75% appear once; the ten largest clones hold 1.2% to 1.5%. The sample was PBMCs. The origin of the receptors is a man younger than 35 in good health and CMV-seronegative. The CDR3 runs from the conserved cysteine through the conserved F or W. D genes are given only for firm matches. The size entry is marked missing in some rows and otherwise reads once, few, many or a size class.

16,TRBJ2-7,TRBV5-6,.,TRBD2,CASSGGLVGPSYEQYF,TGTGCCAGCAGCGGGGGACTAGTGGGGCCCTCCTACGAGCAGTACTTC
16,TRBJ1-1,TRBV10-3,.,.,CAISESMREIPAEAFF,TGTGCCATCAGTGAGTCGATGAGGGAAATTCCGGCTGAAGCTTTCTTT
12,TRBJ2-5,TRBV28,.,.,CASSRDRETQYF,TGTGCCAGCAGCCGCGACAGAGAGACCCAGTACTTC
13,TRBJ1-1,TRBV7-2,.,.,CASSPTGNTEAFF,TGTGCCAGCAGCCCGACGGGGAACACTGAAGCTTTCTTT
14,TRBJ1-5,TRBV5-1,once,.,CASSLLGVDQPQHF,TGCGCCAGCAGCTTGCTAGGGGTAGATCAGCCCCAGCATTTT
14,TRBJ1-2,TRBV19,.,.,CASRMGSSNYGYTF,TGTGCCAGTAGAATGGGGAGTTCTAACTATGGCTACACCTTC
16,TRBJ2-7,TRBV7-2,.,TRBD2,CASSPYGTSVIYEQYF,TGTGCCAGCAGCCCGTACGGGACTAGCGTGATCTACGAGCAGTACTTC
15,TRBJ2-1,TRBV11-2,once,TRBD2,CASSLVSLAGASQFF,TGTGCCAGCAGCTTAGTTTCCCTAGCGGGAGCTTCGCAGTTCTTC
12,TRBJ2-7,TRBV7-9,.,.,CASSHTPYEQYF,TGTGCCAGCAGCCATACACCTTACGAGCAGTACTTC
15,TRBJ1-2,TRBV6-5,.,.,CASSYSAGQAYGYTF,TGTGCCAGCAGTTACTCAGCAGGGCAAGCTTATGGCTACACCTTC
13,TRBJ2-7,TRBV6-1,once,.,CASSLEGRYEQYF,TGTGCCAGCTCCTTGGAGGGGAGGTACGAGCAGTACTTC
15,TRBJ2-3,TRBV7-7,few,TRBD2,CASSAIAGGTDTQYF,TGTGCCAGCAGCGCTATAGCGGGAGGAACAGATACGCAGTATTTT
12,TRBJ1-4,TRBV30,.,TRBD1,CAWRYRGSKLFF,TGTGCCTGGAGGTACAGGGGATCAAAACTGTTTTTT
13,TRBJ2-7,TRBV7-6,.,TRBD1,CASSPGQIYEQYF,TGTGCCAGCAGCCCGGGACAGATCTACGAGCAGTACTTC
16,TRBJ2-2,TRBV5-1,.,.,CASSLGSQGVTGELFF,TGCGCCAGCAGCTTAGGTTCACAGGGAGTCACCGGGGAGCTGTTTTTT
15,TRBJ2-1,TRBV7-2,.,.,CASSPSTHIRGEQFF,TGTGCCAGCAGCCCAAGCACCCACATCCGAGGGGAGCAGTTCTTC
12,TRBJ2-1,TRBV7-9,.,.,CASSLADSEQFF,TGTGCCAGCAGCTTAGCTGACTCTGAGCAGTTCTTC
20,TRBJ2-1,TRBV15,once,TRBD2,CATSRDFGGLAARSYNEQFF,TGTGCCACCAGCAGAGATTTCGGAGGGCTAGCGGCCCGCTCCTACAATGAGCAGTTCTTC
15,TRBJ2-4,TRBV28,few,TRBD1,CASSPQTGDKNIQYF,TGTGCCAGCAGTCCCCAGACAGGGGACAAAAACATTCAGTACTTC
15,TRBJ2-7,TRBV30,.,.,CAWSVGPGSSYEQYF,TGTGCCTGGAGTGTAGGGCCGGGGAGCTCCTACGAGCAGTACTTC
13,TRBJ1-2,TRBV14,.,.,CASSPGAIYGYTF,TGTGCCAGCAGCCCCGGAGCGATCTATGGCTACACCTTC
16,TRBJ2-7,TRBV28,.,.,CASSVDRGAISNEQYF,TGTGCCAGCAGCGTAGATCGGGGGGCCATCAGTAACGAGCAGTACTTC
16,TRBJ2-2,TRBV5-1,once,.,CASRLGVLSATGELFF,TGCGCCAGCAGGTTAGGGGTTTTATCCGCCACCGGGGAGCTGTTTTTT
13,TRBJ2-1,TRBV29-1,.,TRBD2,CSVAAGGDNEQFF,TGCAGCGTTGCAGCGGGAGGGGACAATGAGCAGTTCTTC
14,TRBJ2-5,TRBV6-5,.,TRBD2,CASSPEGGLKTQYF,TGTGCCAGCAGTCCAGAGGGAGGGTTAAAGACCCAGTACTTC
11,TRBJ1-5,TRBV19,.,TRBD1,CASSRGQPQHF,TGTGCCAGTAGCAGGGGGCAGCCCCAGCATTTT
15,TRBJ2-7,TRBV5-1,few,TRBD1,CASSPTRDSLYEQYF,TGCGCCAGCAGCCCTACCCGGGACAGCCTCTACGAGCAGTACTTC
14,TRBJ2-5,TRBV7-9,.,.,CSSSLVTTQETQYF,TGTTCCAGCAGCTTAGTAACAACCCAAGAGACCCAGTACTTC
16,TRBJ2-1,TRBV4-3,medium-sized,TRBD1,CASSQVGQESYNEQFF,TGCGCCAGCAGCCAAGTGGGACAGGAGTCCTACAATGAGCAGTTCTTC
16,TRBJ2-1,TRBV7-2,once,.,CASSLVLVSSYNEQFF,TGTGCCAGCAGCTTAGTTCTCGTTTCGAGTTACAATGAGCAGTTCTTC
12,TRBJ2-5,TRBV2,.,.,CAGETGSETQYF,TGTGCCGGAGAAACAGGGTCAGAGACCCAGTACTTC
13,TRBJ2-3,TRBV28,.,.,CASTQGWTDTQYF,TGTGCCAGCACTCAGGGGTGGACAGATACGCAGTATTTT
14,TRBJ1-1,TRBV5-1,.,TRBD1,CASSFDRGHSEAFF,TGCGCCAGCAGCTTTGACAGGGGGCATTCTGAAGCTTTCTTT
12,TRBJ2-1,TRBV18,.,.,CASSPTGNEQFF,TGTGCCAGCTCCCCTACGGGCAATGAGCAGTTCTTC
14,TRBJ1-2,TRBV28,.,TRBD1,CASSQQDRDNGYTF,TGTGCCAGCAGCCAACAGGACAGGGACAATGGCTACACCTTC
16,TRBJ2-7,TRBV5-6,once,TRBD2,CASSKPLGLAVYGQYF,TGTGCCAGCAGCAAACCCCTGGGACTAGCGGTCTACGGGCAGTACTTC
15,TRBJ2-1,TRBV5-1,.,TRBD1,CASSLIGQGKVEQFF,TGCGCCAGCAGCTTGATTGGACAGGGGAAGGTTGAGCAGTTCTTC
18,TRBJ2-7,TRBV11-2,few,.,CASSPVGRKKGKGYEQYF,TGTGCCAGCAGCCCCGTCGGACGGAAGAAGGGGAAAGGCTACGAGCAGTACTTC
16,TRBJ2-3,TRBV4-2,.,TRBD1,CASSQEGTGGGDTQYF,TGTGCCAGCAGCCAAGAGGGGACAGGGGGCGGAGATACGCAGTATTTT
17,TRBJ2-5,TRBV7-2,.,.,CASSLVYPPGGGETQYF,TGTGCCAGCAGCTTAGTTTACCCACCGGGGGGCGGAGAGACCCAGTACTTC
13,TRBJ1-2,TRBV5-6,.,.,CASVSGTNYGYTF,TGTGCCAGCGTATCAGGGACAAACTATGGCTACACCTTC
13,TRBJ2-1,TRBV6-5,.,.,CASRYQGVPEQFF,TGTGCCAGCAGATACCAAGGGGTGCCGGAGCAGTTCTTC
14,TRBJ2-7,TRBV19,.,TRBD2,CASKIAGGDYEQYF,TGTGCCAGTAAAATAGCGGGAGGGGATTACGAGCAGTACTTC
15,TRBJ2-7,TRBV11-3,.,TRBD2,CASSSRTSGSYEQYF,TGTGCCAGCAGCAGTCGGACTAGCGGGAGCTACGAGCAGTACTTC
14,TRBJ2-1,TRBV14,few,.,CASSPRAAVNEQFF,TGTGCCAGCAGCCCCCGAGCGGCGGTAAATGAGCAGTTCTTC
15,TRBJ2-7,TRBV4-3,.,.,CASSQDEDYSYEQYF,TGCGCCAGCAGCCAAGATGAGGACTACTCCTACGAGCAGTACTTC
12,TRBJ1-2,TRBV5-1,.,.,CASGLGDYGYTF,TGCGCCAGCGGCTTAGGGGACTATGGCTACACCTTC
15,TRBJ2-1,TRBV28,.,TRBD1,CASRLRDRLYNEQFF,TGTGCCAGCAGGCTCCGGGACAGGCTCTACAATGAGCAGTTCTTC
15,TRBJ2-5,TRBV7-9,few,.,CSSSSSISGRQTQYF,TGTTCCAGCAGCTCCTCCATTAGTGGGAGGCAGACCCAGTACTTC
14,TRBJ1-2,TRBV29-1,.,TRBD1,CSVEDRTGGYGYTF,TGCAGCGTTGAAGACAGGACAGGGGGCTATGGCTACACCTTC
18,TRBJ2-1,TRBV7-2,few,TRBD2,CASSLGLAGEATYNEQFF,TGTGCCAGCAGCTTAGGGCTAGCGGGAGAGGCTACCTACAATGAGCAGTTCTTC
14,TRBJ2-7,TRBV4-3,.,.,CASSQDYGSYEQYF,TGCGCCAGCAGCCAAGATTACGGTTCCTACGAGCAGTACTTC